The 25 T cell receptor beta chains reported below all come from one sample, sequenced in a study of OX40 agonist ivuxolimab in advanced cancers. Sequencing was performed with immunoSEQ multiplex PCR; in TCRdb, only in-frame clones are kept and a portion is missing. In the table there are 70,000 to 95,000 clones, about 88% of which are singletons. Specimen: CD4+ or CD8+ T cells sorted from blood, collected in a trial of the OX40 agonist ivuxolimab. Receptors were obtained from an adult with an advanced solid tumor such as melanoma, head and neck, liver or kidney cancer.

The CDR3: CASMGEFEAFF. CDR3 DNA sequence: TGTGCCAGCATGGGGGAGTTTGAAGCTTTCTTT. The genes are TRBV2 and TRBJ1-1; TRBD1 is a possible D gene (5 bases). The CDR3 runs 11 residues. Trimming shortened V by 7 bases and J by 7 bases, and 10 bases separated the two germline ends. Germline loops: CDR1 SNHLY, CDR2 FYNNEI.

Only a few counts were recorded for this clone. The rearrangement links TRBV19 to TRBJ2-7; TRBD1 aligns across 7 bases. Germline CDR1 reads LNHDA; CDR2 reads SQIVND (reference sequence). The CDR3 length is 11 residues. The V gene end was trimmed by 4 bases and the J gene end by 8 bases; junction bases not matched to a gene: 2. CDR3 nucleotide sequence: TGTGCCAGTAGTACACAGGGGAAGCAGTACTTC. It encodes CASSTQGKQYF.

This chain uses TRBV19 with TRBJ2-4; D is ambiguous. This CDR3 contains 14 residues. Deletions cut 6 bases from V and 7 bases from J, with 16 bases between. From germline, CDR1 is LNHDA and CDR2 SQIVND (reference sequence). The DNA for the CDR3 is TGTGCCAGTAGCCCAGAGGCAGACGGGAACATTCAGTACTTC. This sequence encodes CASSPEADGNIQYF. Filled out from reference TRBV19 and TRBJ2-4, the complete variable domain reads DGGITQSPKYLFRKEGQNVTLSCEQNLNHDAMYWYRQDPGQGLRLIYYSQIVNDFQKGDIAEGYSVSREKKESFPLTVTSAQKNPTAFYLCASSPEADGNIQYFGAGTRLSVL.

V usage is TRBV28 and J usage is TRBJ2-7, with 15 bases aligning to TRBD2. The CDR3 length is 16 residues. Germline loops: CDR1 MDHEN, CDR2 SYDVKM. V lost 6 bases, J lost 3 bases, and 6 bases stayed unmatched. The CDR3 is CASRGTSGGRYYEQYF. The CDR3 nucleotides are TGTGCCAGCAGGGGGACTAGCGGGGGGCGATACTACGAGCAGTACTTC.

This chain uses TRBV19 with TRBJ1-5; TRBD1 matches at 8 bases. Unmatched junction bases numbered 14, after V lost 5 bases and J lost 5 bases. Germline CDR1 reads LNHDA; CDR2 reads SQIVND (reference sequence). This CDR3 is built from 17 residues. Here the CDR3 reads CASSSHLTGAGDQPQHF. The CDR3, as DNA: TGTGCCAGTAGTTCCCACCTGACAGGGGCAGGCGATCAGCCCCAGCATTTT.

The chain couples TRBV27 to TRBJ1-2; TRBD1 is a possible D gene (5 bases). This CDR3 comprises 17 residues. Germline CDR1 MNHEY, CDR2 SMNVEV (reference sequence). The ends were cut back, 5 bases at V and 5 bases at J, with 24 bases in the middle. The CDR3: CASSRWEGRALEYGYTF. The CDR3, as DNA: TGTGCCAGCAGTCGGTGGGAGGGACGGGCCCTAGAATATGGCTACACCTTC.

This rearrangement joins TRBV5-6 to TRBJ1-2, with D perhaps matching TRBD1 (6 bases). The V end was cut by 4 bases, the J end by 12 bases, with 25 bases between. CDR1 and CDR2 from the germline V gene are SGHDT and YYEEEE. This CDR3 has 15 residues. Here the CDR3 DNA reads TGTGCCAGCAGCCTCACCATCACAGGGAAGTCGGGTCACACCTTC. Amino acid sequence: CASSLTITGKSGHTF.

This sequence joins TRBV7-9 and TRBJ2-7; 9 bases match TRBD1. Germline CDR1 reads SEHNR; CDR2 reads FQNEAQ (reference sequence). This CDR3 spans 15 amino acids. V was pared by 3 bases and J by 2 bases, with 5 bases of the junction left unmatched. DNA for the CDR3: TGTGCCAGCAGCTTTGACCGGGACAGGGCCTACGAGCAGTACTTC. This encodes CASSFDRDRAYEQYF.

V usage is TRBV30 and J usage is TRBJ2-5, with 7 bases lining up with TRBD1. Trimming at V came to 1 base and at J to 2 bases, leaving 4 bases not matched to a gene. CDR3 length equals 14 residues. The V gene's germline CDR1 is GTSNPN and CDR2 SVGIG (reference sequence). CDR3 region: CAWSGTGEQETQYF. In nucleotides, the CDR3 is TGTGCCTGGAGTGGGACAGGTGAACAAGAGACCCAGTACTTC. Combining the CDR3 with reference TRBV30 and TRBJ2-5 gives the whole variable domain SQTIHQWPATLVQPVGSPLSLECTVEGTSNPNLYWYRQAAGRGLQLLFYSVGIGQISSEVPQNLSASRPQDRQFILSSKKLLLSDSGFYLCAWSGTGEQETQYFGPGTRLLVL.

The chain carries TRBV5-4 and TRBJ2-1; 7 bases match TRBD1. Germline CDR1 and CDR2: SGHNT and YYREEE (reference sequence). Unmatched junction bases numbered 9, after V lost 4 bases and J lost 5 bases. The CDR3 has 15 residues. The CDR3 sequence is CASSLDRVTHNEQFF. The CDR3, as DNA: TGTGCCAGCAGCCTCGACAGGGTTACCCACAATGAGCAGTTCTTC.

This chain uses TRBV28 with TRBJ1-5; D is possibly TRBD1 (6 bases). V lost 4 bases, J lost 0 bases, and 10 bases lay in between. Germline-derived CDR1 and CDR2 are MDHEN and SYDVKM. CDR3 length equals 15 residues. The CDR3: CASSSTGYSNQPQHF. The CDR3 region has the DNA TGTGCCAGCAGTTCAACAGGGTATAGCAATCAGCCCCAGCATTTT.

This chain joins TRBV7-3 and TRBJ2-1; unclear D gene. V lost 1 base, J lost 4 bases, and 5 bases lay in between. This CDR3 spans 13 amino acids. Germline V gene sequence: CDR1 SGHTA, CDR2 FQGTGA. Here the CDR3 reads CASSLIWYNEQFF. The CDR3 nucleotides read TGTGCCAGCAGCTTAATTTGGTACAATGAGCAGTTCTTC.

This clone was recorded only once. The genes are TRBV7-6 and TRBJ1-2; TRBD1 agrees at 8 bases. The V gene's germline CDR1 is SGHVS and CDR2 FNYEAQ. V shed 0 bases, J shed 0 bases, and the junction held 6 bases outside the gene matches. This CDR3 has 17 residues. CDR3: CASSLASGQGANYGYTF. In DNA form, the CDR3 reads TGTGCCAGCAGCTTAGCCTCAGGACAGGGAGCTAACTATGGCTACACCTTC.

V is TRBV5-1 and J is TRBJ2-2; D possibly corresponds to TRBD2 (6 bases). V was clipped by 0 bases and J by 4 bases, with 16 bases between them. The CDR3 runs 17 residues. Germline V gene lookup returns CDR1 SGHRS and CDR2 YFSETQ. The CDR3 DNA sequence: TGCGCCAGCAGCTTGGAAAGTTTGGGGCGGGGCACCGGGGAGCTGTTTTTT. It yields the protein CASSLESLGRGTGELFF.

Notes on this clone: The germline gene is not matched at one end of the junction; a read error may be the cause. The gene calls are TRBV15 and TRBJ2-3; weak D call: TRBD2 (6 bases). This CDR3 spans 20 amino acids. Germline V gives CDR1 LNHNV, CDR2 YYDKDF (reference sequence). The CDR3 region has the DNA TGTGCCACCAGCAGAGATCGGTCCGCGTTGGGACTCCGCAGCACAGAAACGCAGTATTTT. This codes for CATSRDRSALGLRSTETQYF.

This clone was observed a single time. This rearrangement joins TRBV6-5 to TRBJ2-7; 8 bases agree with TRBD2. The CDR3 length is 15 residues. CDR1 is MNHEY, CDR2 SVGAGI, per germline. V was pared by 0 bases and J by 3 bases, with 4 bases of the junction left unmatched. CDR3 bases: TGTGCCAGCAGTTACTCTAGCGGGGACCTCTACGAGCAGTACTTC. Translated: CASSYSSGDLYEQYF.

The J gene is TRBJ1-2, the V gene TRBV7-2; D is uncertain. Per the germline V gene, CDR1 is SGHTA and CDR2 is FQGNSA. The CDR3 length is 13 residues. V was shortened by 5 bases and J by 4 bases, with 11 bases between the two germline ends. The CDR3 sequence: CASSPREAYGYTF. The DNA of the CDR3 is TGTGCCAGCAGCCCTAGGGAGGCCTATGGCTACACCTTC.

This clone was observed a single time. The V gene is TRBV18, the J gene TRBJ2-7; D gene ambiguous. This CDR3 contains 15 residues. V was cut by 3 bases and J by 2 bases, with 14 bases left in between. Germline V gives CDR1 KGHSH, CDR2 LQKENI. The CDR3 sequence is CASSPNLDTTYEQYF. CDR3 DNA sequence: TGTGCCAGCTCACCCAACCTCGACACCACCTACGAGCAGTACTTC.

The V call is TRBV19, the J call TRBJ2-3, with 7 bases lining up with TRBD2. The germline CDR1 and CDR2 sequences are LNHDA and SQIVND (reference sequence). The CDR3 consists of 14 residues. The J segment lost 5 bases and the V segment lost 5 bases, leaving 7 bases of the junction unmatched. The CDR3 loop reads CASSLTSALDTQYF. The CDR3 DNA sequence: TGTGCCAGTAGTCTTACTAGCGCCCTAGATACGCAGTATTTT.

CDR3 coding DNA: TGCAGCGTGCCCCCCGGGGGTGAGAAAGGGAATCAGCCCCAGCATTTT. Protein product: CSVPPGGEKGNQPQHF. The chain is built from TRBV29-1 and TRBJ1-5, with D tentatively TRBD1 (5 bases). The V gene's germline CDR1 is SQVTM and CDR2 ANQGSEA. The length of the CDR3 is 16 residues. V shed 6 bases and J shed 4 bases, with 22 bases lying between them.

The rearrangement joins TRBV9 to TRBJ1-1, with D tentatively TRBD1 (5 bases). Germline values: CDR1 SGDLS, CDR2 YYNGEE. Trimming shortened V by 0 bases and J by 0 bases, and 6 bases separated the two germline ends. There are 14 residues in the CDR3. CDR3 DNA sequence: TGTGCCAGCAGCGTAGCAGGGATGAACACTGAAGCTTTCTTT. The encoded protein is CASSVAGMNTEAFF.

The chain links TRBV5-1 to TRBJ2-5; D possibly uses TRBD1 or TRBD2 (7 bases each). The CDR3 has 14 residues. From germline, CDR1 is SGHRS and CDR2 YFSETQ. V was trimmed by 3 bases and J by 5 bases, leaving 14 bases between them. The CDR3 is CASSWEGQRETQYF. The CDR3 DNA reads TGCGCCAGCAGCTGGGAGGGACAGCGGGAGACCCAGTACTTC.

This clone appeared a few times. V is TRBV30 and J is TRBJ1-2; 7 bases fit TRBD1. The V gene's germline CDR1 is GTSNPN and CDR2 SVGIG (reference sequence). This CDR3 is 14 amino acids long. Unmatched junction bases numbered 7, after V lost 4 bases and J lost 2 bases. The CDR3 here is CAWTRRDSNYGYTF. Here the CDR3 DNA reads TGTGCCTGGACCCGACGGGACAGCAACTATGGCTACACCTTC.

This chain links TRBV29-1 with TRBJ2-1; D unresolved. Trimming took 1 base from V and 4 from J, leaving 5 bases between them. Germline V CDR1 and CDR2: SQVTM, ANQGSEA. The CDR3 consists of 12 residues. The chain's CDR3 is CSVEVGYNEQFF. The CDR3 nucleotides are TGCAGCGTTGAAGTAGGGTACAATGAGCAGTTCTTC.

The V call is TRBV14, the J call TRBJ1-2, with D perhaps TRBD1 (5 bases). The V gene's germline CDR1 is SGHDN and CDR2 FVKESK. Trimming took 1 base from V and 4 from J, leaving 10 bases between them. The CDR3 has 14 amino acids. This CDR3 reads CASSQAAGFYGYTF. The CDR3 DNA is TGTGCCAGCAGCCAAGCGGCAGGGTTCTATGGCTACACCTTC.